Sequencing of this T cell receptor beta chain was carried out in a study of T-cell memory formation after mild COVID-19. V gave up 4 bases and J gave up 3 bases; unmatched junction bases: 5. CDR3 length equals 14 residues. From germline, CDR1 is SEHNR and CDR2 FQNEAQ (reference sequence). In TCRdb, the 5' RACE reads were re-called with MiXCR into one record per CDR3 protein. This table holds 55,000 to 80,000 distinct CDR3 sequences, less than 9.5% found once. The sample consisted of PBMCs or a T cell subset sorted from them (not recorded which). The chain is built from TRBV7-9 and TRBJ1-1, with 7 bases matching TRBD1. The sequence came from a man between 18 and 35 years old who had mild COVID-19 (a few samples of this study predate the infection). Cell type and time point are not known. This CDR3 is CASSSQGRYTEAFF. The CDR3 region has the DNA TGTGCCAGCAGCTCACAGGGGAGATACACTGAAGCTTTCTTT.